The clone carrying this T cell receptor beta chain was seen a handful of times. Trimming removed 5 bases from V and 2 bases from J, with 13 bases in between. The CDR3 sequence is 14 residues long. Germline V lookup: CDR1 MNHEY, CDR2 SMNVEV (reference sequence). Reverse transcription of about 0.45 to 1 ug RNA was carried out with random hexamers. TCRdb reanalysed the immunoSEQ multiplex PCR reads using MiXCR and keeps one entry per CDR3 protein. The table lists roughly 400,000 distinct CDR3 sequences, 85% to 90% of them singletons. The entry originates in a study of CD8 T cells in Susac syndrome. The J gene is TRBJ2-7, the V gene TRBV27, with D hard to call. The receptor was isolated from a human donor with multiple sclerosis. Sample: CD8+ T cells from PBMCs. DNA for the CDR3: TGTGCCAGCAGTCCGACCTGGACCCCCTACGAGCAGTACTTC. Translating it yields CASSPTWTPYEQYF.